The clone carrying this T cell receptor (beta chain) was found many times. These data come from a study of breast tumors, draining lymph nodes, adjacent tissues. CDR1 is LGHDT and CDR2 is YNNKEL in the germline V gene (reference sequence). CDR3 size: 11 residues. Trimming pared 1 base from V and 12 bases from J, leaving 9 bases between. Samples came from axillary lymph nodes draining the breast cancer. TCRdb recomputed calls from the multiplex PCR reads with MiXCR, one row per CDR3 protein. The sample yields about 100,000 distinct CDR3 sequences, 21% seen once. The chain joins TRBV3-1 to TRBJ1-2, with D perhaps TRBD1 (5 bases). The specimen sequenced was axillary lymph node tissue. This sequence was found in a female donor with breast cancer. Some clones in this sample may be carry-over from other donors' samples. CDR3 amino acids: CASSQGGVHTF. Here the CDR3 DNA reads TGTGCCAGCAGCCAAGGAGGGGTCCACACCTTC.